The next 26 T cell receptor beta chains were all read from a single sample in a study of T cell repertoires in cytomegalovirus infection (dated by TCRdb to about 2019). The instrument given in TCRdb is Illumina HiSeq 1500. TCRdb cleaned the public reads at Q25 with fastp, built clones with MiXCR and kept in-frame beta chains. Rows matching on CDR3 protein sequence are summarized as one entry with the most common DNA and genes. This sample lists about 680,000 distinct CDR3 sequences; 20% to 30% were detected once. The ten largest clonotypes hold less than 9.5% of the sample. Sequencing was performed on CD8+ T cells from PBMCs. Source of these receptors: a human donor in good health (CMV status not recorded). Some clones in this sample may be carry-over from other donors' samples.

This clonotype was detected many times. The gene calls are TRBV28 and TRBJ1-1; no firm D call. V lost 1 base to trimming and J lost 1 base, with 7 bases between them. CDR3 length: 14 residues. In germline, CDR1 is MDHEN, CDR2 SYDVKM. The CDR3 nucleotides are TGTGCCAGCAGTTTATTAGCGGGGAACACTGAAGCTTTCTTT. This encodes CASSLLAGNTEAFF.

This clonotype was recorded at least ten times. This chain connects TRBV7-2 to TRBJ1-2; TRBD1 agrees at 7 bases. Germline-derived CDR1 and CDR2 are SGHTA and FQGNSA. The CDR3 runs to 16 residues. The trim removed 3 bases at V and 5 bases at J, leaving 12 bases unmatched. CDR3 region: CASSFLTGPLGYGYTF. CDR3 DNA sequence: TGTGCCAGCAGCTTTTTGACAGGGCCCCTGGGGTATGGCTACACCTTC.

The V gene is TRBV20-1, the J gene TRBJ1-2; possibly TRBD1 for D (5 bases). The CDR3 spans 17 residues. Germline-derived CDR1 and CDR2 are DFQATT and SNEGSKA (reference sequence). V lost 5 bases and J lost 2, with 24 bases in between. Written as DNA, the CDR3 is TGCAGTGCTCCTAACCGGGCCGAGGTCGAGGGGAACTATGGCTACACCTTC. Translation gives CSAPNRAEVEGNYGYTF.

This clonotype was observed a handful of times. The chain joins TRBV11-2 to TRBJ2-4; either TRBD1 or TRBD2 may supply D (6 bases each). CDR1 is SGHAT and CDR2 is FQNNGV in the germline V gene. This CDR3 has 15 residues. V was clipped by 5 bases and J by 3 bases, with 14 bases between them. In DNA, the CDR3 is TGTGCCAGCAGCCGGGGGAACAGGGACAAAAACATTCAGTACTTC. Translated, it gives CASSRGNRDKNIQYF. The full variable domain, its missing parts supplied by reference TRBV11-2 and TRBJ2-4, is EAGVAQSPRYKIIEKRQSVAFWCNPISGHATLYWYQQILGQGPKLLIQFQNNGVVDDSQLPKDRFSAERLKGVDSTLKIQPAKLEDSAVYLCASSRGNRDKNIQYFGAGTRLSVL.

The CDR3 sequence: CASSLALLGPQHF. In DNA, the CDR3 is TGTGCCAGCAGTTTAGCGCTTTTGGGGCCCCAGCATTTT. The chain is built from TRBV12-3 or TRBV12-4 and TRBJ1-5; no definite D call. The CDR3 runs to 13 residues. V was clipped by 0 bases and J by 9 bases, with 9 bases between them.

This clonotype came up many times. The J gene is TRBJ2-7, the V gene TRBV28, with 7 bases matching TRBD1. Losses at the gene ends were 4 bases for V and 3 bases for J; bases not matched to a gene: 12. This CDR3 contains 16 residues. Per germline, CDR1 MDHEN and CDR2 SYDVKM. The CDR3 is CASSSGQLYPIYEQYV. The CDR3 DNA sequence: TGTGCCAGCAGTTCGGGACAGCTCTACCCGATCTACGAGCAGTACGTC.

This clonotype appeared many times. The V call is TRBV7-6, the J call TRBJ2-3; 8 nucleotides align to TRBD1. The V gene's germline CDR1 is SGHVS and CDR2 FNYEAQ. Trimming took 2 bases from V and 2 from J; bases not matched to a gene: 6. There are 16 residues in the CDR3. CDR3 loop: CASSLLTGAFTDTQYF. In DNA form, the CDR3 reads TGTGCCAGCAGCTTACTGACAGGGGCGTTCACAGATACGCAGTATTTT.

The sample holds many counts of this clonotype. The V and J genes are TRBV7-2 and TRBJ1-5, with D uncertain. The V end lost 2 bases, the J end lost 1 base, and 9 bases lay between the germline ends. CDR1 and CDR2 (germline): SGHTA, FQGNSA. This CDR3 has 15 amino acids. The DNA of the CDR3 is TGTGCCAGCAGCTTAATCGGGTTGAGCAATCAGCCCCAGCATTTT. Residues: CASSLIGLSNQPQHF.

The chain joins TRBV5-5 to TRBJ2-7; 7 bases are a match to TRBD1. The germline gives CDR1 SGHKS, CDR2 YYEKEE (reference sequence). The V segment lost 0 bases and the J segment 0 bases; nucleotides outside the gene matches: 9. This CDR3 comprises 17 residues. CDR3 protein: CASSLGTDRLDSYEQYV. CDR3 nucleotides: TGTGCCAGCAGCTTGGGGACGGACAGGCTTGACTCCTACGAGCAGTACGTC.

The chain recombines TRBV15 with TRBJ2-1; perhaps TRBD1 as D (6 bases). CDR3 length: 15 amino acids. The V gene lost 5 bases and the J gene lost 5 bases, with 16 bases spanning the gap. Germline CDR1 and CDR2: LNHNV and YYDKDF (reference sequence). CDR3 nucleotides: TGTGCCACCAGCGGGTTGACAGGTCTAAACAATGAGCAGTTCTTC. Translating gives CATSGLTGLNNEQFF.

This clonotype turned up a few times. The gene calls are TRBV29-1 and TRBJ2-5, with 10 nucleotides matching TRBD1. This CDR3 has 15 amino acids. V lost 1 base and J lost 9; bases outside the gene matches: 11. Germline lookup yields CDR1 SQVTM and CDR2 ANQGSEA. As DNA, the CDR3 is TGCAGCGTTGAAGGAGGGACAGGGGAACAGTCGGCCCAGTACTTC. Translation gives CSVEGGTGEQSAQYF.

V and J are TRBV4-2 and TRBJ1-4, with D unclear. Between the trimmed V and J ends, which lost 0 bases and 4 bases, there was a span of 9 bases. CDR3 size: 15 residues. CDR1 and CDR2 from the germline V gene are LGHNA and YNFKEQ. The CDR3, as DNA: TGTGCCAGCAGCCAAGAGTCCGCGAATAATGAAAAACTGTTTTTT. Translating gives CASSQESANNEKLFF.

This clonotype was observed a few times. This chain connects TRBV13 to TRBJ1-6; D might be TRBD1 (6 bases). Germline-derived CDR1 and CDR2 are PRHDT and FYEKMQ (reference sequence). Trimming shortened V by 6 bases and J by 7 bases, and 13 bases separated the two germline ends. The CDR3 consists of 14 residues. The CDR3 region is CASRQGFQNSPLHF. In DNA, the CDR3 is TGTGCCAGCAGACAGGGATTTCAAAATTCACCCCTCCACTTT.

This clonotype was counted at least ten times. The CDR3 DNA follows: TGCGCCAGCAGCCAAGACGCAGCAGGGGAGACTGAAGCTTTCTTT. Its protein is CASSQDAAGETEAFF. The chain carries TRBV4-1 and TRBJ1-1, with TRBD1 as a possible D gene (6 bases). Germline loops: CDR1 MGHRA, CDR2 YSYEKL. CDR3 size: 15 residues. Trimming shortened V by 0 bases and J by 5 bases, and 13 bases separated the two germline ends.

This clonotype was seen a single time. This chain connects TRBV12-3 or TRBV12-4 to TRBJ2-3; D is unresolved. The V and J ends lost 7 bases and 2 bases respectively, with 13 bases between them. CDR3 length equals 14 residues. The CDR3 DNA reads TGTGCCAGCACCCTTGTCGGGCCCACAGATACGCAGTATTTT. This gives the protein CASTLVGPTDTQYF.

This clonotype was detected a few times. This sequence joins TRBV6-2 or TRBV6-3 and TRBJ1-2; D unresolved. The V end was cut by 6 bases, the J end by 2 bases, with 1 base between. The length of the CDR3 is 10 residues. Germline CDR1 reads MNHEY; CDR2 reads SVGEGT. CDR3 nucleotides: TGTGCCAGCAGGAACTATGGCTACACCTTC. This encodes CASRNYGYTF.

The table lists this clonotype with a few counts. The CDR3 DNA reads TGTGCCAGCAGCACCGGGACTGCGGCTTCACCCCTCCACTTT. This translates into CASSTGTAASPLHF. The chain joins TRBV5-6 to TRBJ1-6; weak D call: TRBD1 (5 bases). The CDR3 totals 14 residues. Trimming pared 4 bases from V and 9 bases from J, leaving 14 bases between. CDR1 and CDR2 (germline): SGHDT, YYEEEE.

This chain links TRBV28 with TRBJ1-2; TRBD1 matches at 7 bases. The germline V gene has CDR1 MDHEN and CDR2 SYDVKM. This CDR3 spans 15 amino acids. V shed 1 base and J 4 bases; nucleotides not matched to a gene: 6. For the CDR3, the DNA is TGTGCCAGCAGTTTATCCCGGGACAGATCCTATGGCTACACCTTC. It specifies CASSLSRDRSYGYTF.

This clonotype has a handful of counts. The chain carries TRBV6-2 or TRBV6-3 and TRBJ2-7, with D unresolved. V gave up 5 bases and J gave up 9 bases, with 17 bases separating them. CDR3 length: 13 residues. The germline V gene encodes CDR1 MNHEY and CDR2 SVGEGT. The CDR3 DNA is TGTGCCAGCAGTCGTTCTCCAGAGACGGGGCAGTACGTC. This translates into CASSRSPETGQYV.

In its sample, this clonotype was seen many times. The rearrangement uses TRBV7-2 and TRBJ2-1, with 8 bases aligning to TRBD2. The V and J ends lost 5 bases and 9 bases, in that order; junction bases with no gene match: 15. The germline V gene has CDR1 SGHTA and CDR2 FQGNSA. The CDR3 totals 16 residues. The CDR3 nucleotides read TGTGCCAGCAGCCCACTAGCGGACCTGCCTAACAGTGAGCAGTTCTTC. The encoded protein is CASSPLADLPNSEQFF.

Only a few counts were recorded for this clonotype. The V call is TRBV19, the J call TRBJ2-7; 8 positions match TRBD1. Germline V lookup: CDR1 LNHDA, CDR2 SQIVND (reference sequence). The CDR3 contains 14 residues. J lost 0 bases, V lost 6 bases, and 4 bases had no gene match. The CDR3 reads CASRVTGVSYEQYF. The CDR3 DNA is TGTGCCAGTAGGGTGACAGGGGTCTCCTACGAGCAGTACTTC.

To note about this clonotype: A read error may account for a junction end that differs from germline. This rearrangement joins TRBV28 to TRBJ1-2, with unresolved D. The V gene's germline CDR1 is MDHEN and CDR2 SYDVKM. CDR3 length: 16 amino acids. CDR3 DNA sequence: TGTGCCAGCAGTTTAGAACTGACTCCTCTTAACTATGGCTTCACCTTC. It translates to CASSLELTPLNYGFTF.

This clonotype was picked up a small number of times. The genes are TRBV4-1 and TRBJ2-3; 13 nucleotides align to TRBD2. J was trimmed by 2 bases and V by 5 bases; bases with no gene match: 4. The CDR3 has 16 amino acids. Germline loops: CDR1 MGHRA, CDR2 YSYEKL. The CDR3 loop reads CASSWTSGGPTDTQYF. DNA of the CDR3: TGCGCCAGCAGCTGGACTAGCGGGGGCCCCACAGATACGCAGTATTTT.

This clonotype was observed a handful of times. As DNA, the CDR3 is TGTGCCAGCAGCCAGTCCCCCATAGGCTCTGGGGCCAACGTCCTGACTTTC. Protein product: CASSQSPIGSGANVLTF. The rearrangement links TRBV11-1 to TRBJ2-6; D unresolved. Germline CDR1 and CDR2: SGHAT and FQDESV (reference sequence). Trimming shortened V by 5 bases and J by 0 bases, and 14 bases separated the two germline ends. The CDR3 loop spans 17 amino acids.

A few counts support this clonotype. The genes are TRBV14 and TRBJ2-1; no clear D. There are 16 residues in the CDR3. Trimming shortened V by 3 bases and J by 4 bases, and 16 bases separated the two germline ends. The germline V gene encodes CDR1 SGHDN and CDR2 FVKESK. CDR3 DNA: TGTGCCAGCAGCCATGGGCGTATGGGCTCTTACAATGAGCAGTTCTTC. Its protein product is CASSHGRMGSYNEQFF.

Ten or more counts support this clonotype. The V and J genes are TRBV7-9 and TRBJ2-5, with TRBD1 as a possible D gene (6 bases). Germline V gene sequence: CDR1 SEHNR, CDR2 FQNEAQ (reference sequence). Trimming shortened V by 4 bases and J by 4 bases, and 10 bases separated the two germline ends. This CDR3 region has 13 residues. The CDR3, as DNA: TGTGCCAGCAGCTGGACAGTCGGAGAGACCCAGTACTTC. This encodes CASSWTVGETQYF.